This record covers a single T cell receptor (beta chain). The antigen remains undetermined. The data derive from a study of Ad26.COV2.S vaccination and SARS-CoV-2 variants. Study overall: Donor was one of the participants in the Ad26.COV2.S arm of the COV1001 trial.

Assay used: immunoSEQ multiplex PCR; TCRdb lists only in-frame clones, some missing. The sample contains over 350,000 clones, about 88% of which appear only once. The sample's treatment: around 19 received Ad26.COV2.S at low or high dose, single or two shots; about 5 received placebo; per-sample allocation not given. Vaccine and placebo recipients were sampled on day 63 after the first injection. The administered vaccine (an Ad26 vector) expressed Wuhan-strain SARS-CoV-2 spike. Trimming pared 8 bases from V and 13 bases from J, leaving 15 bases between. Germline V CDR1 and CDR2: ENHRY, SYGVKD. This CDR3 has 11 amino acids. Study findings and constraints: Spike-specific TCR breadth ran higher among vaccine recipients than placebo recipients. Reports say spike-specific CD8+ and CD4+ T cell responses covered substantial breadth after vaccination.

The V and J genes are TRBV10-3 and TRBJ2-1; D is ambiguous. The sequencing used peripheral blood, collected in a trial of Ad26.COV2.S vaccine versus placebo. This sequence was found in a person aged 18-65 years who received the Ad26.COV2.S COVID-19 vaccine or a placebo. The CDR3 reads CAISASPFQFF. CDR3 DNA: TGTGCCATCTCGGCATCGCCCTTTCAGTTCTTC.